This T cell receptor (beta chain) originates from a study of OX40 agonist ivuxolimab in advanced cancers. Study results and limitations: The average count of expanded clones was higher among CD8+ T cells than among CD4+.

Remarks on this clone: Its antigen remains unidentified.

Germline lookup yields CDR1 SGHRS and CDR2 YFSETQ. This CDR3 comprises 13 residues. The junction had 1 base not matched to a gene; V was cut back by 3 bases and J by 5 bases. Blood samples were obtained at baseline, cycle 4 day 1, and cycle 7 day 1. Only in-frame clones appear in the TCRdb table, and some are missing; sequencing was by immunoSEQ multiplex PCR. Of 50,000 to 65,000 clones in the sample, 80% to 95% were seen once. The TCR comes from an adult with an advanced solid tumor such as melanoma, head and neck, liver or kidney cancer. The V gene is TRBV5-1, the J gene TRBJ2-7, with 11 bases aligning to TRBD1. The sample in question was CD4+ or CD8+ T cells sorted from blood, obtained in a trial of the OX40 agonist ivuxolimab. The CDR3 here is CASSWTGGHEQYF. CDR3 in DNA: TGCGCCAGCAGCTGGACAGGGGGCCACGAGCAGTACTTC.